This TCR beta chain was sequenced during a study of cytomegalovirus exposure and HLA in healthy donors. The PCR was carried out with 60 Vbeta primers and 13 Jbeta primers. Sequenced by immunoSEQ multiplex PCR; TCRdb stores in-frame clones only, minus some. The sample records fewer than 100,000 clones, about 74% being singletons. In germline, CDR1 is SEHNR, CDR2 FQNEAQ (reference sequence). The CDR3 consists of 15 residues. V was cut by 0 bases and J by 1 base, with 6 bases left in between. The sequenced sample was PBMCs. The chain uses TRBV7-9 and TRBJ2-2; the D is unclear. This receptor was identified in a female donor in good health and CMV-seronegative. The CDR3 DNA reads TGTGCCAGCAGCTTAGCGCGTGGGAACACCGGGGAGCTGTTTTTT. Amino acid sequence: CASSLARGNTGELFF.